This TCR beta chain appears in the sequencing data of a study of blood T cell repertoires in COVID-19. Overall study: Spain, Italy and the United States supplied samples that represented acute and convalescent COVID-19. PBMCs, B-cell-depleted T cells, or T cells were the source of the cDNA or gDNA that made up the material.

The CDR3 is made up of 15 amino acids. The germline V gene encodes CDR1 KGHDR and CDR2 SFDVKD. The ends lost 3 bases at V and 10 bases at J; junction bases unmatched: 8. Clones were read by immunoSEQ multiplex PCR, and TCRdb kept only the in-frame ones, dropping some. The sample lists 97,000 or so clones; about nine tenths were seen once. The sequenced sample consisted of peripheral blood. The chain carries TRBV24-1 and TRBJ2-1, with 10 positions matching TRBD1. This sequence originates from a middle-aged man with acute or convalescent COVID-19. CDR3 residues: CATSDIGTGVREQFF. In DNA, the CDR3 is TGTGCCACCAGTGATATCGGGACAGGGGTAAGGGAGCAGTTCTTC.